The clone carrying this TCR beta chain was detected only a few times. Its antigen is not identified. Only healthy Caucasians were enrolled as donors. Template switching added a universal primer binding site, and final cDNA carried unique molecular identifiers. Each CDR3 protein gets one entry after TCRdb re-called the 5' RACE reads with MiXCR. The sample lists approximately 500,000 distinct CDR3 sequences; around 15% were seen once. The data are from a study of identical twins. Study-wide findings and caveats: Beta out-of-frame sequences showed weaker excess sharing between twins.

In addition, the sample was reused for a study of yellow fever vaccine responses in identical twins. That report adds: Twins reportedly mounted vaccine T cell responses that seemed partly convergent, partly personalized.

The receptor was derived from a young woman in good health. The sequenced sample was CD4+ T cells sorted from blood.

CDR3 sequence (DNA): TGTGCCAGCAGTTACTACATCAGGGGCACCGGGGAGCTGTTTTTT. This gives the protein CASSYYIRGTGELFF. The rearrangement links TRBV6-5 to TRBJ2-2, with D maybe TRBD1 (6 bases). Germline CDR1 reads MNHEY; CDR2 reads SVGAGI. V was trimmed by 1 base and J by 4 bases, leaving 10 bases between them. This CDR3 contains 15 residues.